This TCR beta chain is drawn from a study of somatic mutations in cytotoxic T cells in rheumatoid arthritis. Overall study: Flow sorting of some V beta antibody-stained T cells reached nearly 100% purity, with V beta1+ cells also TCRB-sequenced.

The CDR3 consists of 16 residues. CDR1 is MDHEN, CDR2 SYDVKM, per germline. The junction had 10 bases not matched to a gene; V was cut back by 6 bases and J by 0 bases. Per the original data handling: Matching published virus-specific TCRB sequences was rare for patient CD8+ clones that were larger than 1%. Generated by immunoSEQ multiplex PCR, the TCRdb table keeps only in-frame clones and is missing some. V, J and clone size reflect that table, while D and trimming were determined from the DNA. Of 8,000 to 10,000 clones in the sample, more than 70% are singletons; the top ten hold roughly 4.9%. Positive magnetic bead selection was used to isolate CD4+ and CD8+ cells; purity was checked by flow cytometry. Worth noting for this clone: Its antigen is undetermined.

Broader study findings: TRBV07 showed slight underrepresentation in rheumatoid arthritis patients, unadjusted for multiple comparisons.

The source is an adult with rheumatoid arthritis. The chain joins TRBV28 to TRBJ2-5; TRBD2 matches at 7 bases. The sequencing sample was made of CD8+ T cells sorted from blood. CDR3 loop: CASSPTSDKDQETQYF. The CDR3 DNA reads as TGTGCCAGCAGCCCAACTAGCGACAAAGACCAAGAGACCCAGTACTTC.